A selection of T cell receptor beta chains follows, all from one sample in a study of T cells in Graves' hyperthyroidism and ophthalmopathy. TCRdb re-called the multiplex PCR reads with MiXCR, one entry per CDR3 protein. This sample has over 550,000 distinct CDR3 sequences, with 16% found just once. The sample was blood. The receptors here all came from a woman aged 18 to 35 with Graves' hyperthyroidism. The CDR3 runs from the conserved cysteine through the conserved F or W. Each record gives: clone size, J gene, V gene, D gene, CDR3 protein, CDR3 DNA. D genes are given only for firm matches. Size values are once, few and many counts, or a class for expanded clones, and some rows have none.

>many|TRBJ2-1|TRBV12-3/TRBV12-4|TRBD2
CASSLPSGSNEQFF
TGTGCCAGCAGTTTGCCTAGCGGGAGTAATGAGCAGTTCTTC
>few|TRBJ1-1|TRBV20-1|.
CSVFTQNTEAFF
TGCAGTGTTTTTACACAGAACACTGAAGCTTTCTTT
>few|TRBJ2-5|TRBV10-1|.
CASSGSEIRVKYF
TGCGCCAGCAGTGGTTCGGAGATACGAGTGAAGTACTTC
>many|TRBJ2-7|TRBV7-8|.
CASSLKGEQYF
TGTGCCAGCAGCCTAAAGGGGGAGCAGTACTTC
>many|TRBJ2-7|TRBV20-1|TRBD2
CSARDLSGLAVRGQYF
TGCAGTGCTAGAGATCTCTCCGGACTAGCGGTACGAGGGCAGTACTTC
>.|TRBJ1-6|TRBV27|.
CASSLSAAANSPLHF
TGTGCCAGCAGTTTATCTGCAGCCGCTAATTCACCCCTCCACTTT
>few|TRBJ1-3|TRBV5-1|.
CASSLGALSGNTIYF
TGCGCCAGCAGCTTGGGCGCACTCTCTGGAAACACCATATATTTT
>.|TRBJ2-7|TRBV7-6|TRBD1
CASSLVRQGWSSYEHFF
TGTGCCAGCAGCTTAGTCCGACAGGGTTGGAGCTCCTACGAGCATTTCTTC
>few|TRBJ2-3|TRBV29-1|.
CSVEDQRTSTDTQYF
TGCAGCGTTGAAGACCAGCGGACTAGCACAGATACGCAGTATTTT
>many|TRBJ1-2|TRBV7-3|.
CASSLKAGSYYGYTF
TGTGCCAGCAGCTTAAAGGCAGGGTCCTACTATGGCTACACCTTC
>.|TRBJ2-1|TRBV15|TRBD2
CATSDSGLVTDDEQFF
TGTGCCACCAGTGATTCGGGACTAGTCACCGACGATGAGCAGTTCTTC
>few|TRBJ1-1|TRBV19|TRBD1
CATAVRDRGGSEAFF
TGTGCCACCGCCGTCCGGGACAGGGGTGGTTCTGAAGCTTTCTTT